The 5 T cell receptor beta chains below all came from one sample that was sequenced in a study of T cells in Graves' hyperthyroidism and ophthalmopathy. Regions amplified from RNA transcripts were the TCR beta CDR3 regions. Researchers ran a first-round RT-PCR on the TCR CDR3 using the HTBI primer set. TCRdb independently ran MiXCR on the multiplex PCR reads; one entry per CDR3 protein. The repertoire holds hundreds of thousands of distinct CDR3 sequences, with roughly 46% as singletons. Sequenced input: peripheral blood or thyroid tissue (not recorded which). The receptors were sampled from a young woman with Graves' hyperthyroidism.

The rearrangement joins TRBV29-1 to TRBJ2-7, with TRBD2 matching over 12 bases. The CDR3 extends over 13 amino acids. The trim removed 7 bases at V and 6 bases at J, leaving 7 bases unmatched. The germline V gene has CDR1 SQVTM and CDR2 ANQGSEA. This CDR3 is CSARLAGVGEQYF. CDR3 DNA sequence: TGCAGCGCTCGACTAGCGGGAGTCGGCGAGCAGTACTTC.

This clonotype was recorded at least ten times. CDR3 bases: TGTGCCAGCAGTGTAGTTGAGAGGGAGACCCAGTACTTC. Protein product: CASSVVERETQYF. This chain joins TRBV2 and TRBJ2-5, with D uncertain. The V and J ends lost 4 bases and 5 bases respectively, with 11 bases between them. The CDR3 covers 13 residues. Germline V CDR1 and CDR2: SNHLY, FYNNEI. The full variable domain, with the rest looked up from reference TRBV2 and TRBJ2-5, is EPEVTQTPSHQVTQMGQEVILRCVPISNHLYFYWYRQILGQKVEFLVSFYNNEISEKSEIFDDQFSVERPDGSNFTLKIRSTKLEDSAMYFCASSVVERETQYFGPGTRLLVL.

The chain links TRBV10-3 to TRBJ1-5; 10 nucleotides match TRBD1. Germline V gene lookup returns CDR1 ENHRY and CDR2 SYGVKD. V gave up 6 bases and J gave up 2 bases; unmatched junction bases: 4. The CDR3 contains 15 residues. The CDR3 bases are TGTGCCATCAGAGACAGGGGGCTAGGCAATCAGCCCCAGCATTTT. Protein: CAIRDRGLGNQPQHF.

In its sample, this clonotype was seen many times. The gene calls are TRBV10-3 and TRBJ2-6; D unresolved. There are 16 residues in the CDR3. Germline CDR1 is ENHRY and CDR2 is SYGVKD. V lost 4 bases to trimming and J lost 4 bases, with 14 bases between them. CDR3 sequence (DNA): TGTGCCATCAGTGGACACCTAGGGTTGGGGGCCAACGTCCTGACTTTC. This sequence encodes CAISGHLGLGANVLTF.

V is TRBV12-3 or TRBV12-4 and J is TRBJ1-2, with D unclear. Trimming removed 4 bases from V and 1 base from J, with 7 bases in between. The CDR3 extends over 13 amino acids. CDR3 DNA: TGTGCCAGCAGTTACGACGTTAACTATGGCTACACCTTC. The encoded protein is CASSYDVNYGYTF.